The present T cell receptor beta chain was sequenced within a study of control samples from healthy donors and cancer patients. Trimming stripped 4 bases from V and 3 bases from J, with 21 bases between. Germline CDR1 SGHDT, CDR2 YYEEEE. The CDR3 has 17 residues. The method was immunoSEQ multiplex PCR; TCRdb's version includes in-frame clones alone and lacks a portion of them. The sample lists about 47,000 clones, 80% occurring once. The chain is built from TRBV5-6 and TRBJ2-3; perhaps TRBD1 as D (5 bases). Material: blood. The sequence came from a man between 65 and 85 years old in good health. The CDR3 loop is CASSPWETKRGTDTQYF. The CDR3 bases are TGTGCCAGCAGCCCCTGGGAAACAAAAAGGGGTACAGATACGCAGTATTTT.